The 21 T cell receptor beta chains presented below share a single source sample, sequenced in a study of blood T cells in healthy people across ages. A second about 6 to 12 cycle PCR used barcoded and J-beta primers. TCRdb recomputed calls from the 5' RACE reads with MiXCR, one row per CDR3 protein. The table has more than 1,000,000 distinct CDR3 sequences, 20% to 25% seen once; the top ten hold approximately 0.7%. The data also belong to a second study, concerning T cells of mothers and their children.

Sequencing used blood. The receptors stem from a girl aged 2 to 10 in good health.

V gene TRBV5-1 combines with J gene TRBJ1-1; 8 bases are a match to TRBD1. V lost 0 bases and J lost 5; bases outside the gene matches: 9. The CDR3 runs to 16 residues. Per germline, CDR1 SGHRS and CDR2 YFSETQ. As DNA, the CDR3 is TGCGCCAGCAGCTTGGACCCCAGGGGGCGCAGTACTGAAGCTTTCTTT. This sequence encodes CASSLDPRGRSTEAFF.

This clonotype appeared a few times. The chain combines TRBV6-2 or TRBV6-3 with TRBJ1-2; D is perhaps TRBD1 (5 bases). V dropped 0 bases and J dropped 3 bases, with 20 bases sitting between them. Germline V gene lookup returns CDR1 MNHEY and CDR2 SVGEGT. The CDR3 runs to 18 residues. The CDR3 sequence: CASSYSYEPTGIDYGYTF. The CDR3 DNA sequence: TGTGCCAGCAGTTACTCCTACGAACCCACAGGAATCGACTATGGCTACACCTTC.

The chain combines TRBV29-1 with TRBJ1-1, with 8 bases fitting TRBD1. The CDR3 is 14 amino acids. CDR1 is SQVTM and CDR2 is ANQGSEA in the germline V gene. With V trimmed by 4 bases and J by 6 bases, 10 bases remained unmatched. The CDR3, as DNA: TGCAGCGTTGGTTACCAGGGGGCGGTACCTGAAGCTTTCTTT. Protein sequence: CSVGYQGAVPEAFF.

The gene calls are TRBV10-3 and TRBJ1-1, with 7 bases lining up with TRBD1. CDR1 and CDR2 (germline): ENHRY, SYGVKD. CDR3 length: 14 residues. The DNA for the CDR3 is TGTGCGATCTCCCCCCGGGACAGTAACACTGAAGCTTTCTTT. Protein product: CAISPRDSNTEAFF.

The chain carries TRBV29-1 and TRBJ2-7, with D possibly TRBD2 on 5 matching bases. The V end lost 4 bases, the J end lost 0 bases, and 7 bases lay between the germline ends. The CDR3 consists of 12 residues. Germline V lookup: CDR1 SQVTM, CDR2 ANQGSEA. Written as DNA, the CDR3 is TGCAGCGTTGGACTAATCTCCTACGAGCAGTACTTC. Protein product: CSVGLISYEQYF.

This chain connects TRBV12-3 or TRBV12-4 to TRBJ2-4; 11 bases agree with TRBD2. Unmatched junction bases numbered 0, after V lost 5 bases and J lost 9 bases. The CDR3 runs to 12 residues. CDR3 amino acids: CASSGTSGIQYF. The CDR3 DNA follows: TGTGCCAGCAGTGGGACTAGCGGCATTCAGTACTTC.

A single count supports this clonotype. This sequence joins TRBV13 and TRBJ2-1; 8 bases map to TRBD2. The CDR3 runs to 17 residues. Germline trimming cut 6 bases from V and 8 bases from J; bases unmatched to any gene: 18. Germline-derived CDR1 and CDR2 are PRHDT and FYEKMQ (reference sequence). This CDR3 is CASSWSVEAGEWYEQFF. The CDR3 DNA follows: TGTGCCAGCAGTTGGAGTGTTGAAGCGGGAGAGTGGTATGAGCAGTTCTTC.

The chain recombines TRBV27 with TRBJ1-2, with 8 bases that match TRBD1. V gave up 5 bases and J gave up 7 bases; unmatched junction bases: 6. The length of the CDR3 is 13 residues. Germline V gene sequence: CDR1 MNHEY, CDR2 SMNVEV (reference sequence). The CDR3 loop reads CASSLTGGGGYTF. CDR3 nucleotide sequence: TGTGCCAGCAGTCTCACAGGGGGAGGTGGCTACACCTTC.

The chain is built from TRBV7-9 and TRBJ2-1; 9 bases agree with TRBD2. V trimming: 4 bases; J trimming: 8 bases; junction bases outside the gene matches: 15. The CDR3 spans 17 residues. Germline assignment: CDR1 SEHNR and CDR2 FQNEAQ (reference sequence). CDR3 DNA: TGTGCCAGCAGCTCGGGGCCTGGGGCTAGCGGGGTCTATGAGCAGTTCTTC. This translates into CASSSGPGASGVYEQFF.

This clonotype was picked up a small number of times. The V and J genes are TRBV27 and TRBJ2-5, with 9 bases lining up with TRBD2. Trimming removed 6 bases from V and 0 bases from J; junction bases left unmatched: 11. The CDR3 consists of 17 residues. CDR1 is MNHEY and CDR2 is SMNVEV in the germline V gene (reference sequence). CDR3 DNA: TGTGCCAGCAGACGAGAAGAAATAGCGGGGGACCAAGAGACCCAGTACTTC. Amino acid sequence: CASRREEIAGDQETQYF.

This clonotype occurred once. The V and J genes are TRBV20-1 and TRBJ2-5; D might be TRBD1 (7 bases). This CDR3 has 13 amino acids. The V end was cut by 2 bases, the J end by 5 bases, with 12 bases between. Germline V lookup: CDR1 DFQATT, CDR2 SNEGSKA (reference sequence). CDR3 coding DNA: TGCAGTGCTAGATCTGCGGGACAGGAGACCCAGTACTTC. It specifies CSARSAGQETQYF.

V and J are TRBV4-3 and TRBJ2-2; the match to TRBD1 covers 9 bases. Germline CDR1 and CDR2: LGHNA and YSLEER. Trimming at V came to 0 bases and at J to 5 bases, leaving 7 bases not matched to a gene. This CDR3 has 17 amino acids. This chain's CDR3 is CASSQDKGQGRTGELFF. CDR3 DNA sequence: TGCGCCAGCAGCCAAGATAAGGGACAGGGACGAACCGGGGAGCTGTTTTTT.

V and J are TRBV20-1 and TRBJ2-1; D gene uncertain. Judging by the DNA end, TRBJ2-7 fits better; the J call may be wrong. CDR1 and CDR2 from the germline V gene are DFQATT and SNEGSKA (reference sequence). This CDR3 region has 13 residues. The CDR3 reads CSAALTVSYEQYF. CDR3 sequence (DNA): TGCAGTGCTGCCCTGACGGTATCCTACGAGCAGTACTTC.

The table lists this clonotype with many counts. The chain combines TRBV7-8 with TRBJ2-7; no clear D. The germline V gene has CDR1 SGHVS and CDR2 FQNEAQ. Trimming pared 1 base from V and 0 bases from J, leaving 4 bases between. The CDR3 has 13 residues. The DNA of the CDR3 is TGTGCCAGCAGCTTAGGGGTCTCCTACGAGCAGTACTTC. Translated, it gives CASSLGVSYEQYF.

The rearrangement links TRBV6-4 to TRBJ2-5; 9 bases are a match to TRBD2. The CDR3 extends over 15 amino acids. The germline V gene has CDR1 MRHNA and CDR2 SNTAGT. Trimming at V came to 3 bases and at J to 4 bases, leaving 6 bases not matched to a gene. Here the CDR3 reads CASSEGGGAGETQYF. The CDR3 DNA sequence: TGTGCCAGCAGTGAGGGCGGGGGGGCCGGAGAGACCCAGTACTTC.

This clonotype was seen more than once but under ten times. The chain links TRBV5-1 to TRBJ2-2; TRBD1 matches at 12 bases. With V trimmed by 4 bases and J by 4 bases, 5 bases remained unmatched. CDR3 size: 16 residues. Germline loops: CDR1 SGHRS, CDR2 YFSETQ. The CDR3 region is CASSGTGGVSTGELFF. The DNA for the CDR3 is TGCGCCAGCAGCGGGACAGGGGGCGTTAGCACCGGGGAGCTGTTTTTT. The entire variable domain, with the rest obtained from reference TRBV5-1 and TRBJ2-2, is as follows: KAGVTQTPRYLIKTRGQQVTLSCSPISGHRSVSWYQQTPGQGLQFLFEYFSETQRNKGNFPGRFSGRQFSNSRSEMNVSTLELGDSALYLCASSGTGGVSTGELFFGEGSRLTVL.

This clonotype was found a few times. V and J are TRBV20-1 and TRBJ2-5, with 9 nucleotides matching TRBD2. The CDR3 is made up of 17 amino acids. V lost 6 bases, J lost 4 bases, and 18 bases stayed unmatched. CDR1 and CDR2 (germline): DFQATT, SNEGSKA (reference sequence). The CDR3 region is CSADPLEAGGPGETQYF. The CDR3 bases are TGCAGTGCCGACCCACTGGAGGCGGGAGGGCCCGGAGAGACCCAGTACTTC.

The table lists this clonotype with a few counts. The J gene is TRBJ1-5, the V gene TRBV20-1, with D unresolved. The germline V gene has CDR1 DFQATT and CDR2 SNEGSKA (reference sequence). Trimming removed 2 bases from V and 2 bases from J, with 10 bases in between. This CDR3 contains 14 residues. The CDR3 DNA reads as TGCAGTGCTAGAAGTGACGCGGGCAATCAGCCCCAGCATTTT. The encoded protein is CSARSDAGNQPQHF.

This clonotype was observed many times. This chain links TRBV7-2 with TRBJ2-1; D call uncertain. V lost 5 bases and J lost 6, with 8 bases in between. Germline values: CDR1 SGHTA, CDR2 FQGNSA. The CDR3 consists of 12 residues. CDR3: CASSEAGNEQFF. DNA for the CDR3: TGTGCCAGCAGCGAAGCAGGCAATGAGCAGTTCTTC. The complete variable domain, with remaining parts taken from reference TRBV7-2 and TRBJ2-1, reads GAGVSQSPSNKVTEKGKDVELRCDPISGHTALYWYRQSLGQGLEFLIYFQGNSAPDKSGLPSDRFSAERTGGSVSTLTIQRTQQEDSAVYLCASSEAGNEQFFGPGTRLTVL.

V is TRBV24-1 and J is TRBJ1-2, with D tentatively TRBD1 (5 bases). CDR3 length: 13 amino acids. Trimming took 4 bases from V and 1 from J, leaving 6 bases between them. CDR1 KGHDR and CDR2 SFDVKD come from the germline V gene. The CDR3 sequence is CATSDDSNYGYTF. The CDR3 region has the DNA TGTGCCACCAGTGACGACAGTAACTATGGCTACACCTTC.

This clonotype occurred many times. The chain links TRBV4-3 to TRBJ2-1; 10 positions agree with TRBD1. This CDR3 is built from 16 residues. The germline V gene encodes CDR1 LGHNA and CDR2 YSLEER. With V trimmed by 0 bases and J by 7 bases, 6 bases remained unmatched. The DNA for the CDR3 is TGCGCCAGCAGCCAAGACGGACAGGGGGTTTTTAATGAGCAGTTCTTC. It codes for CASSQDGQGVFNEQFF.